This is a list of T cell receptor beta chains from one sample in a study of shared clonotypes between healthy human individuals. Clones were read by immunoSEQ multiplex PCR, and TCRdb kept only the in-frame ones, dropping some. This table holds about 2.3 million clones, 85% to 95% found once. Sequenced input: naive CD4+ T cells from PBMCs. All receptors derive from a man younger than 30 in good health. Some clones in this sample may be carry-over from other donors' samples. Both conserved end residues are trimmed from each CDR3. The order of the fields is V gene, clone size, J gene, CDR3 protein. The size of a clone is reported for some rows only, either as once, few or many, or as a class for expanded clones.

TRBV20-1	-	TRBJ1-5	SARLGGPQH
TRBV30	-	TRBJ1-2	AWSVEGTYGYT
TRBV9	-	TRBJ2-7	ASSVGTSGRGSYEQY
TRBV7-8	-	TRBJ2-5	ASSPERGQPETQY
TRBV7-2	-	TRBJ2-7	ASSLASGIRYEQY
TRBV7-2	-	TRBJ2-5	ASSLMGLQETQY
TRBV5-4	once	TRBJ2-2	ASSLRSTGGTGELF
TRBV7-9	-	TRBJ2-6	ASSPPGGRLYVLT
TRBV29-1	-	TRBJ1-4	SVSPSGEKLF
TRBV25-1	-	TRBJ2-7	ASSERPGTAVREQY
TRBV18	-	TRBJ1-5	ASSTQGEGQPQH
TRBV5-1	-	TRBJ2-3	ASSLTGTPSTDTQY
TRBV19	-	TRBJ2-1	ASRPRLAGADEQF
TRBV2	-	TRBJ2-7	ASRSRSREQY
TRBV7-7	-	TRBJ2-2	ASSPDTGELF
TRBV4-2	-	TRBJ2-5	ASSQLGEQETQY
TRBV28	-	TRBJ1-2	ASSAGTASRGYT
TRBV6-1	-	TRBJ2-7	ASSWTKAGGYEQY
TRBV27	-	TRBJ2-1	ASSFPRDGSEQF
TRBV7-2	-	TRBJ1-2	ASSLAGERT
TRBV5-1	-	TRBJ2-3	ASSFQGLVADTQY
TRBV7-2	-	TRBJ2-5	ASSLDSSKGTQY
TRBV7-2	-	TRBJ2-1	ASSAGLASEQF
TRBV5-4	-	TRBJ2-3	ASSPEIPDTQY
TRBV19	once	TRBJ1-5	ANLGGGNQPQH
TRBV7-2	-	TRBJ2-7	ASSIQIYEQY
TRBV7-2	-	TRBJ2-7	ASSLSLLYEQY
TRBV19	-	TRBJ2-3	ASSILAGLTDTQY
TRBV19	-	TRBJ2-1	ASSIGSGRFSYNEQF
TRBV5-1	-	TRBJ2-3	ASSPGWTSDRTQY
TRBV5-1	-	TRBJ1-2	ASSPRGVVWDYGYT
TRBV5-8	-	TRBJ1-5	ASRDRIYSNQPQH
TRBV6-5	-	TRBJ1-5	ASSYSPTGEWQTQH
TRBV27	-	TRBJ1-1	ASSLLSGAMNTEAF
TRBV15	-	TRBJ2-3	ATSREWGDGTDTQY
TRBV5-1	-	TRBJ2-4	ASSLTGIDIQY
TRBV4-1	-	TRBJ1-1	ASSPPSYTEAF
TRBV2	once	TRBJ1-2	ARTGQAGYGYT
TRBV5-1	-	TRBJ2-7	ASSLLAAEVGGEQY
TRBV10-3	-	TRBJ1-2	AIKLEGAAYGYT
TRBV7-3	-	TRBJ2-1	ASSSLAGGGSSYNEQF